The clone carrying this TCR beta chain has a single count. Antigen specificity is unknown. The sample belongs to a study of tumor-infiltrating lymphocytes in primary liver carcinoma. Study outcomes and limitations: The 250 largest clones made up significantly more of tumor than blood repertoires (p = 0.039). Bulk unsorted samples prevented comparison of CD4+ and CD8+ repertoires.

Priming with a constant-region primer yielded TCR beta cDNA from 450 to 550 ng total RNA. Slightly modified ARM-PCR, run as three nested multiplex PCR rounds, produced the TCR beta libraries. TRBV1-TRBV30 forward primers and a C-beta reverse primer were used in the first two PCR rounds, which each ran for about 10 cycles. MiXCR, run by TCRdb on the multiplex PCR reads, gives a single entry per CDR3 protein. This sample has about 180,000 distinct CDR3 sequences, with roughly three fifths found just once. In germline, CDR1 is SGHDN, CDR2 FVKESK. The CDR3 consists of 15 residues. J lost 7 bases, V lost 2 bases, and 10 bases had no gene match. Blood RNA was derived from unsorted whole blood, and germline DNA was extracted too. The authors collected about 4 milliliters of peripheral blood before surgery.

The source is a man aged 40-55 years with primary liver carcinoma and hepatitis B virus infection. Material: peripheral blood. The chain links TRBV14 to TRBJ1-2, with TRBD1 matching 7 bases. The DNA of the CDR3 is TGTGCCAGCAGCCAATGGACAGGCCCCTTAGGTGGCTACACCTTC. It is translated as CASSQWTGPLGGYTF.